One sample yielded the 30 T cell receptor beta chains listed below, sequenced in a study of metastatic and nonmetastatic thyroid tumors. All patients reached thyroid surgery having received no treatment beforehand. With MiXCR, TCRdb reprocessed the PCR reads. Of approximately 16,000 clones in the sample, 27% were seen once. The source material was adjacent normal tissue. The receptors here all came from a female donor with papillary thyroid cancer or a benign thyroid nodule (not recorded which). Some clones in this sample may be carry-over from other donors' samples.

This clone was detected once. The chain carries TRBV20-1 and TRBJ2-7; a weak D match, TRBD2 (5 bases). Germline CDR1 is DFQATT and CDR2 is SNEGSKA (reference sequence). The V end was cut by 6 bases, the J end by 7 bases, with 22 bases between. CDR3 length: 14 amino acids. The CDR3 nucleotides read TGCAGTGCAACCGGTCTAGCCGACGACTGGGAGCAGTACTTC. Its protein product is CSATGLADDWEQYF.

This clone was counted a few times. For the CDR3, the DNA is TGTGCCAGCAGCTTAGAGGGGACAGAGTCCTACGAGCAGTACTTC. The encoded protein is CASSLEGTESYEQYF. The chain has TRBV11-3 and TRBJ2-7; 7 bases fit TRBD1. This CDR3 contains 15 residues. With V trimmed by 0 bases and J by 1 base, 3 bases remained unmatched. The V gene's germline CDR1 is SGHNT and CDR2 YENEEA.

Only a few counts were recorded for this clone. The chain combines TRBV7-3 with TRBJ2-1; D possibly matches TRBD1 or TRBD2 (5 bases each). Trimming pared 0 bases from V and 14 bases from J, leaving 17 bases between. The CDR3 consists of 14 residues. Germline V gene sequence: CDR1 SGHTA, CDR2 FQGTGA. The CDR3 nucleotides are TGTGCCAGCAGCTTAACTAGGGATAGTGGGACCAAGTTCTTC. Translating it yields CASSLTRDSGTKFF.

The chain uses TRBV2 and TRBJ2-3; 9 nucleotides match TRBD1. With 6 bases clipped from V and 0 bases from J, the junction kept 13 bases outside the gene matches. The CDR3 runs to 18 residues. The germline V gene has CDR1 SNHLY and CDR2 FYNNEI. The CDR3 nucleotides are TGTGCCAGCAGCGCATCTAGAGGGACAGGGCCTAGCACAGATACGCAGTATTTT. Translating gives CASSASRGTGPSTDTQYF.

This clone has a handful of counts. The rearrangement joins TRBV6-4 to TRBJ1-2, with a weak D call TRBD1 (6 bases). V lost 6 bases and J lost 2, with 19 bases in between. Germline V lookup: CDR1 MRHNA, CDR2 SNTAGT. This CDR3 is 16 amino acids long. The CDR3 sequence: CASRPNYRQENYGYTF. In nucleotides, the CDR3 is TGTGCCAGCAGACCTAACTACCGACAGGAAAACTATGGCTACACCTTC.

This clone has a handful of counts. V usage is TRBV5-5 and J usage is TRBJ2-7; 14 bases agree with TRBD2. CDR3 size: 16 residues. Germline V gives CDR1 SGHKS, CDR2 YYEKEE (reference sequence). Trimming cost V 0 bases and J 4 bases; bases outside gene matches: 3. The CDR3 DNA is TGTGCCAGCAGCTTGGCCGGGACTAGCGGGGGATACGAGCAGTACTTC. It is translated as CASSLAGTSGGYEQYF. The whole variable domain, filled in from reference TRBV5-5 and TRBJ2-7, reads DAGVTQSPTHLIKTRGQQVTLRCSPISGHKSVSWYQQVLGQGPQFIFQYYEKEERGRGNFPDRFSARQFPNYSSELNVNALLLGDSALYLCASSLAGTSGGYEQYFGPGTRLTVT.

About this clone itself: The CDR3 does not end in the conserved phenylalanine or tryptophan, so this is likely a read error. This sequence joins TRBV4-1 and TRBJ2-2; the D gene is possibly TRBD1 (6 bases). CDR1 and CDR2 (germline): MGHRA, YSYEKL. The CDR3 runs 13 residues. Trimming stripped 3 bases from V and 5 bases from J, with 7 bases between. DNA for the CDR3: TGCGCCAGCAGCCAGGGGGCAACCGGGGAGCTGTTTTCT. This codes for CASSQGATGELFS.

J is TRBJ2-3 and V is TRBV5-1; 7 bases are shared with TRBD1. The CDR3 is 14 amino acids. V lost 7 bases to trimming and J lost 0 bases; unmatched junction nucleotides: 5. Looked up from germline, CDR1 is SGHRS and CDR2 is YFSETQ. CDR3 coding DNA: TGCGCCAGCCTAAGAGGGGGCAGCACAGATACGCAGTATTTT. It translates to CASLRGGSTDTQYF.

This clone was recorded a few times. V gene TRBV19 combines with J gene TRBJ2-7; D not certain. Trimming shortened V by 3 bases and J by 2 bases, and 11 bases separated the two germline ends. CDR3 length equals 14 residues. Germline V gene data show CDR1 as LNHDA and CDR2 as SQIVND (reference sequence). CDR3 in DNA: TGTGCCAGTAGTATTGGCATACGGGCCTACGAGCAGTACTTC. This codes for CASSIGIRAYEQYF.

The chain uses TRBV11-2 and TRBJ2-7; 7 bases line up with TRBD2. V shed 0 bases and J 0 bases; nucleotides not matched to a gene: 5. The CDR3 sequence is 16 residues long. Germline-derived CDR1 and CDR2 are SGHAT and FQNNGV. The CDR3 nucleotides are TGTGCCAGCAGCTTAGATCGGGGCGGGAGCTCCTACGAGCAGTACTTC. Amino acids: CASSLDRGGSSYEQYF.

DNA of the CDR3: TGTGCCAGCATAGGGATCAACACTGAAGCTTTCTTT. It yields the protein CASIGINTEAFF. V gene TRBV6-1 combines with J gene TRBJ1-1; D call uncertain. The CDR3 has 12 residues. Trimming cost V 7 bases and J 2 bases, with 8 bases left between them. Germline V lookup: CDR1 MNHNS, CDR2 SASEGT.

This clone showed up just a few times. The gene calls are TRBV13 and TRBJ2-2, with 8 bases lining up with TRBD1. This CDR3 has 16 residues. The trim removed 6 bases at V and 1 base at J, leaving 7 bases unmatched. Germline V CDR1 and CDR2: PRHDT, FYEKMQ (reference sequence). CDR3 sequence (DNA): TGTGCCAGCAGTACGCGGGGACAGGAGAACACCGGGGAGCTGTTTTTT. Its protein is CASSTRGQENTGELFF.

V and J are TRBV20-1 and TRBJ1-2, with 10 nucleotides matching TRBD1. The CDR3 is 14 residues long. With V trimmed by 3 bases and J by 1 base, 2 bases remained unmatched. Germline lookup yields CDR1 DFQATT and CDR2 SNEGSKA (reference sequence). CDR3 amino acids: CSARRTGGNYGYTF. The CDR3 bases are TGCAGTGCTAGGAGGACAGGGGGTAACTATGGCTACACCTTC.

This CDR3 is CAIRQGLGSNQPQHF. Here the CDR3 DNA reads TGTGCCATCAGGCAGGGCTTAGGCTCCAATCAGCCCCAGCATTTT. The chain uses TRBV10-3 and TRBJ1-5, with TRBD1 as a possible D gene (5 bases). The CDR3 is 15 amino acids. Germline V CDR1 and CDR2: ENHRY, SYGVKD. V lost 6 bases, J lost 3 bases, and 15 bases lay in between.

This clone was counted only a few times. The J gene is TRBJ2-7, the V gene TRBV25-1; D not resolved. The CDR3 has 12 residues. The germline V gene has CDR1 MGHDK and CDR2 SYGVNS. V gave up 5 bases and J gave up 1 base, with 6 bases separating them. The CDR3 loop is CASSSGSYEQYF. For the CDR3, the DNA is TGTGCCAGCAGTTCCGGGTCCTACGAGCAGTACTTC.

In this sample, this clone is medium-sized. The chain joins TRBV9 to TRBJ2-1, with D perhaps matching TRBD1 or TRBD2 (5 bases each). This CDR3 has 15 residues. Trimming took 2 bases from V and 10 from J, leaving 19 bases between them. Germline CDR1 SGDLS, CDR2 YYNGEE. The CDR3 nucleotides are TGTGCCAGCAGCGTCTTGGGGGAAAACCTAGGGGAGCAGTTCTTC. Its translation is CASSVLGENLGEQFF.

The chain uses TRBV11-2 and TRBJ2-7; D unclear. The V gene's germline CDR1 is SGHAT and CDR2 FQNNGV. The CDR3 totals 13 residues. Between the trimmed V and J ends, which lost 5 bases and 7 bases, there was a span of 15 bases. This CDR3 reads CASSTTFGTEQYF. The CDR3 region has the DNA TGTGCCAGCAGCACTACTTTCGGTACGGAGCAGTACTTC.

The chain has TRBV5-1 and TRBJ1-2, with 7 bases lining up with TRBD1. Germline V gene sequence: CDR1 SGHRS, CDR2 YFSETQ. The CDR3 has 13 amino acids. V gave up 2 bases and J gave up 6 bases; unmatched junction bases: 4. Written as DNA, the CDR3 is TGCGCCAGCAGCTTAGACAGGGATCATGGCTACACCTTC. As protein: CASSLDRDHGYTF.

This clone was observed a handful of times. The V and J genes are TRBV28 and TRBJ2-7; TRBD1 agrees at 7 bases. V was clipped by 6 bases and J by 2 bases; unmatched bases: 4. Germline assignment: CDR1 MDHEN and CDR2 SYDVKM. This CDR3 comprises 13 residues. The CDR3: CASRPGGTYEQYF. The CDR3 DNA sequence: TGTGCCAGCAGACCAGGGGGTACCTACGAGCAGTACTTC.

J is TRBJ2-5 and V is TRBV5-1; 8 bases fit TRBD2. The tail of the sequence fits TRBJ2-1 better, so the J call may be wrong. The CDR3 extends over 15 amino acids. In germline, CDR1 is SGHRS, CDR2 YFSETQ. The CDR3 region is CASEPLAGGSDEQFF. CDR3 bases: TGCGCCAGCGAGCCCCTCGCGGGGGGTTCGGATGAGCAGTTCTTC.

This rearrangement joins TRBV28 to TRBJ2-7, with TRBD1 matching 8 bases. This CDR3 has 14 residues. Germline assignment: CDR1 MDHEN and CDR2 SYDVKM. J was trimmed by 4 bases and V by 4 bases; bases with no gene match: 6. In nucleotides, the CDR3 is TGTGCCAGCAGTTCCGGGACAGGCTTATACGAGCAGTACTTC. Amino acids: CASSSGTGLYEQYF.

This CDR3 reads CASSLNGKGEGYTF. DNA of the CDR3: TGTGCCAGCAGCTTGAACGGGAAAGGTGAGGGCTACACCTTC. The gene calls are TRBV5-6 and TRBJ1-2; D unresolved. V was clipped by 1 base and J by 8 bases, with 15 bases between them. Per germline, CDR1 SGHDT and CDR2 YYEEEE. This CDR3 region has 14 residues.

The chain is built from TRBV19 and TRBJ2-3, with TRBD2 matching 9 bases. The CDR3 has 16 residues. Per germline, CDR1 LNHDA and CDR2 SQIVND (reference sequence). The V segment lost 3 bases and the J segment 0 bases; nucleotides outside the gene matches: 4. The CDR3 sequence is CASSITLAGSTDTQYF. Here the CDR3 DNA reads TGTGCCAGTAGTATCACTCTAGCGGGAAGCACAGATACGCAGTATTTT.

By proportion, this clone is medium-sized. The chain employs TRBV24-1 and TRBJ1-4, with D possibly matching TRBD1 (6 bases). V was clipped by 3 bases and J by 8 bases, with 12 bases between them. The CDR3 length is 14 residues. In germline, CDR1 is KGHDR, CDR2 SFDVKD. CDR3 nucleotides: TGTGCCACCAGTGATAACAGGGAGTGGGAAAAACTGTTTTTT. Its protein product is CATSDNREWEKLFF.

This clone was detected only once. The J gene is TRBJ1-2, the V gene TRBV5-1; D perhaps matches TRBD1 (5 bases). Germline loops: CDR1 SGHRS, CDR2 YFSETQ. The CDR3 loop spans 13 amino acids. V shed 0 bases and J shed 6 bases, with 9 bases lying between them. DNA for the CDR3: TGCGCCAGCAGCTTGGGGGACGACCATGGCTACACCTTC. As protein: CASSLGDDHGYTF. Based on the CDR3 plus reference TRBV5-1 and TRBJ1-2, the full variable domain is KAGVTQTPRYLIKTRGQQVTLSCSPISGHRSVSWYQQTPGQGLQFLFEYFSETQRNKGNFPGRFSGRQFSNSRSEMNVSTLELGDSALYLCASSLGDDHGYTFGSGTRLTVV.

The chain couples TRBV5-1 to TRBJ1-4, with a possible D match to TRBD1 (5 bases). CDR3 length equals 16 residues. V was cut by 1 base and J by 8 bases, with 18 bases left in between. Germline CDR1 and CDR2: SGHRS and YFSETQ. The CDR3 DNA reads TGCGCCAGCAGCTTGAGGGATGTGGGGGAAGGAGAAAAACTGTTTTTT. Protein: CASSLRDVGEGEKLFF. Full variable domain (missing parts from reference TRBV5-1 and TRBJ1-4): KAGVTQTPRYLIKTRGQQVTLSCSPISGHRSVSWYQQTPGQGLQFLFEYFSETQRNKGNFPGRFSGRQFSNSRSEMNVSTLELGDSALYLCASSLRDVGEGEKLFFGSGTQLSVL.

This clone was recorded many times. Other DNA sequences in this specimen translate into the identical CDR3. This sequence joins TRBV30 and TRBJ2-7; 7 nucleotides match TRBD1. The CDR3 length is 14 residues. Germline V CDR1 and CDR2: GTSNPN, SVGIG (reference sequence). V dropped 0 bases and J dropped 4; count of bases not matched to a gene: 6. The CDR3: CAWSVSGTAYEQYF. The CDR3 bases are TGTGCCTGGAGTGTTTCCGGGACAGCTTACGAGCAGTACTTC.

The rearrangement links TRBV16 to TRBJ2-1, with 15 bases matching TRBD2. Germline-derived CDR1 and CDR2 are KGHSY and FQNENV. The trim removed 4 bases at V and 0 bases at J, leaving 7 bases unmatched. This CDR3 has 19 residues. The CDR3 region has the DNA TGTGCCAGCAGCCTAGGGACTAGCGGGGGGCGAAGCTCCTACAATGAGCAGTTCTTC. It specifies CASSLGTSGGRSSYNEQFF.

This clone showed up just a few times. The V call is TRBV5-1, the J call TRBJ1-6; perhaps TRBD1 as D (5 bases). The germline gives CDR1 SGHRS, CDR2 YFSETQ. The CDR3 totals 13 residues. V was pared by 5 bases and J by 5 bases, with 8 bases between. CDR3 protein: CASSTDNNSPLHF. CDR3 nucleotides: TGCGCCAGCAGTACGGACAATAATTCACCCCTCCACTTT.

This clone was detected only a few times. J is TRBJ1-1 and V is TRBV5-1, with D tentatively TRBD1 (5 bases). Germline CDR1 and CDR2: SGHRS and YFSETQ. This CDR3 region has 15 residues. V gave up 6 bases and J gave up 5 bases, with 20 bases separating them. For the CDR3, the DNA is TGCGCCAGCACCCTGGGTACGGGGGAGGGGACTGAAGCTTTCTTT. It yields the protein CASTLGTGEGTEAFF.